The T cell receptor (beta chain) described here comes from a study of vaccination and CD4 T cells after COVID-19. CD4+ T cells that had been cultured provided DNA sequenced with the Oncomine TCR Beta short-read assay. The template was genomic DNA from cultured CD4+ T cells. Each CDR3 protein is one row after TCRdb ran MiXCR on the PCR reads. The top ten clones hold roughly two fifths of a sample with around 7,100 distinct CDR3 sequences, roughly 44% of them seen once. For this clonotype: Its specificity is unknown.

Treatment: approximately nine-day PBMC culture with coronavirus spike peptide pools or control peptides (ViraFEST assay). Those CD4+ T cells from the unexposed donor predate the COVID-19 pandemic (2011-2018). CDR3 length equals 15 residues. The V and J ends lost 6 bases and 9 bases respectively, with 18 bases between them. Germline CDR1 reads SGHTA; CDR2 reads FQGNSA. This clonotype was obtained from a human donor in good health. What was sequenced was CD4+ T cells from blood, cultured in vitro. V and J are TRBV7-2 and TRBJ1-6, with D uncertain. The CDR3 here is CASRPGPNRGSPLHF. DNA for the CDR3: TGTGCCAGCAGACCGGGCCCTAACCGAGGTTCACCCCTCCACTTT.